These T cell receptor beta chains were read from a single sample in a study of cytomegalovirus exposure and HLA in healthy donors. Produced via immunoSEQ multiplex PCR; TCRdb's table is partial and in-frame only. The repertoire holds some 190,000 clones, 77% seen once, with less than 1.5% in the top ten. Specimen: PBMCs. These receptor sequences come from a young man in good health and CMV-seronegative. CDR3s include the opening cysteine and the closing phenylalanine or tryptophan. A D gene is named only where the DNA matches it firmly. A clone size is listed for some rows: how often the clone was seen (once, few, many), or a class if it is expanded.

V gene	clone size	D gene	J gene	CDR3 DNA	CDR3 protein
TRBV2	NA	TRBD1	TRBJ1-5	TGTGCCAGCAGTCGAAGGACAGGGGGCAATCAGCCCCAGCATTTT	CASSRRTGGNQPQHF
TRBV15	NA	TRBD1	TRBJ2-7	TGTGCCACCAGTGGGCCGGGACAGGGATCCTACGAGCAGTACTTC	CATSGPGQGSYEQYF
TRBV5-5	NA	TRBD1	TRBJ1-5	TGTGCCAGCAGCGTACAGGGGGCGGGCAATCAGCCCCAGCATTTT	CASSVQGAGNQPQHF
TRBV7-2	NA	TRBD1	TRBJ1-5	TGTGCCAGCAGCTTGACAGGGGAACAGCCCCAGCATTTT	CASSLTGEQPQHF
TRBV5-6	NA	NA	TRBJ1-1	TGTGCCAGCAGGGGGGGGACACCTGAAGCTTTCTTT	CASRGGTPEAFF
TRBV27	NA	NA	TRBJ1-2	NA	CASILAGQGRNGYTF
TRBV10-2	NA	TRBD2	TRBJ2-2	TGCGCCAGCAGTGGGTTGGAGCGGGAGCCCACCGGGGAGCTGTTTTTT	CASSGLEREPTGELFF
TRBV10-3	NA	TRBD1	TRBJ2-7	TGTGCCATCAGTGACAGGGGGATTTACTACGAGCAGTACTTC	CAISDRGIYYEQYF
TRBV9	NA	NA	TRBJ2-6	TGTGCCAGCAGCTCCTACCACTCTGGGGCCAACGTCCTGACTTTC	CASSSYHSGANVLTF
TRBV5-1	NA	NA	TRBJ2-6	TGCGCCAGCAGCGGGCAGCACTCTGGGGCCAACGTCCTGACTTTC	CASSGQHSGANVLTF
TRBV6-1	NA	NA	TRBJ2-1	TGTGCCAGCAGTCGAGACCTTGGGACACATGAGCAGTTCTTC	CASSRDLGTHEQFF
TRBV11-2	NA	TRBD2	TRBJ2-2	TGTGCCAGCAGCCCGCGGGAGACCGGGGAGCTGTTTTTT	CASSPRETGELFF
TRBV2	few	TRBD1	TRBJ1-2	TGTGCCAGCACATACTCAGGGGGTGGCGGCTATGGCTACACCTTC	CASTYSGGGGYGYTF
TRBV28	NA	TRBD2	TRBJ2-7	TGTGCCACCGGACTAGGCTACGAGCAGTACTTC	CATGLGYEQYF
TRBV6-5	once	TRBD1	TRBJ1-1	TGTGCCAGCAGGCGAGGACAGGTGAACACTGAAGCTTTCTTT	CASRRGQVNTEAFF
TRBV4-2	NA	NA	TRBJ1-3	TGTGCCAGCAGCCAAGGGGACTTTGCAGCTGGAAACACCATATATTTT	CASSQGDFAAGNTIYF
TRBV27	once	TRBD1	TRBJ1-6	TGTGCCAGCAGTTTGGGTCTGGAGGGACAGGGTAATTCACCCCTCCACTTT	CASSLGLEGQGNSPLHF
TRBV25-1	few	NA	TRBJ1-1	TGTGCCAGCAGTGAGGGGGGGAACACTGAAGCTTTCTTT	CASSEGGNTEAFF
TRBV11-2	NA	NA	TRBJ1-3	TGTGCCAGCAGCTTACATCACTCTGGAAACACCATATATTTT	CASSLHHSGNTIYF
TRBV7-8	NA	NA	TRBJ2-7	TGTGCCAGCAGCCCAGGGTACGGCGAGCAGTACTTC	CASSPGYGEQYF
TRBV11-3	NA	TRBD1	TRBJ2-7	TGTGCCAGCAGCTTACCGGACAGGGCCTACGAGCAGTACTTC	CASSLPDRAYEQYF
TRBV13	NA	TRBD1	TRBJ1-6	TGTGCCAGCAGCCTAGGGACAGGGGGCAATTCACCCCTCCACTTT	CASSLGTGGNSPLHF
TRBV6-5	NA	NA	TRBJ2-1	TGTGCCAGCAGTGGACCGGGAAATTCCTACAATGAGCAGTTCTTC	CASSGPGNSYNEQFF
TRBV6-1	NA	NA	TRBJ2-7	TGTGCCAGCAGTGACCACTCCTACGAGCAGTACTTC	CASSDHSYEQYF
TRBV7-8	NA	TRBD1	TRBJ2-7	TGTGCCAGCAGCCTAACCACCGGGACAGGGATTAGGCATATCTACGAGCAGTACTTC	CASSLTTGTGIRHIYEQYF
TRBV19	NA	TRBD2	TRBJ2-7	TGTGCCAGTAGCCCTAGCGGGGGGCTCTACGAGCAGTACTTC	CASSPSGGLYEQYF
TRBV2	NA	NA	TRBJ2-7	TGTGCCAGCGGAGGAGCCCCCCATCGAGCCGGGCTCTACGAGCAGTACTTC	CASGGAPHRAGLYEQYF
TRBV4-2	NA	TRBD1	TRBJ2-7	TGTGCCAGCAGCCAAGGACAGGGGTTCTCCTACGAGCAGTACTTC	CASSQGQGFSYEQYF
TRBV6-4	NA	NA	TRBJ1-6	TGTGCCAGCAGCGAGACGGTAGCGAATTCACCCCTCCACTTT	CASSETVANSPLHF
TRBV27	NA	TRBD1	TRBJ2-7	TGTGCCAGCAGTGGGGACAGGGGGCGGCCCTACGAGCAGTACTTC	CASSGDRGRPYEQYF
TRBV4-3	NA	NA	TRBJ2-5	TGCGCCAGCAGCCAAGCCCTCCACAGGGTCCAAGAGACCCAGTACTTC	CASSQALHRVQETQYF
TRBV25-1	NA	NA	TRBJ1-5	TGTGCCAGCAGTAATCCAGGCGAGCATCAGCCCCAGCATTTT	CASSNPGEHQPQHF
TRBV7-9	NA	NA	TRBJ1-3	TGTGCCAGCAGCTCGGGGAACACCATATATTTT	CASSSGNTIYF
TRBV19	NA	TRBD1	TRBJ1-3	TGTGCCAGTAGTCGTCCGGGACAGGCCTCTGGAAACACCATATATTTT	CASSRPGQASGNTIYF
TRBV4-3	NA	NA	TRBJ1-1	TGCGCCAGCAGCCAAGAGCTGGGGAGCACTGAAGCTTTCTTT	CASSQELGSTEAFF
TRBV5-1	NA	TRBD2	TRBJ2-1	TGCGCCAGCAGCTTGGCGGGGACTAGCGGGGGATCCCGCTACAATGAGCAGTTCTTC	CASSLAGTSGGSRYNEQFF
TRBV30	NA	TRBD1	TRBJ1-3	TGTGCCTGGAGTGAGGACAGGGTATCTGGAAACACCATATATTTT	CAWSEDRVSGNTIYF
TRBV4-3	NA	NA	TRBJ2-7	TGCGCCAGCAGCCAAGTCGAGGGTACCAACGAGCAGTACTTC	CASSQVEGTNEQYF